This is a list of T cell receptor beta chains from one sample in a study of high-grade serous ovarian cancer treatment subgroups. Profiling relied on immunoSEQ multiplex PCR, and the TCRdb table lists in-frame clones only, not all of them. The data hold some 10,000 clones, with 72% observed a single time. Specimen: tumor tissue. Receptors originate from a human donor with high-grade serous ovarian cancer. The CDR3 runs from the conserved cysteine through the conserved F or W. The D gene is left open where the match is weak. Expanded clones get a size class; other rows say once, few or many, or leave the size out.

DNA: TGTGCCAGCAGACTGTCGGGGGTTCGGAACACTGAAGCTTTCTTT
CDR3: CASRLSGVRNTEAFF
J: TRBJ1-1
V: TRBV7-2
size: -
D: -

DNA: TGTGCCAGCAAGGGACCATTCCCCGGACGCACTGAAGCTTTCTTT
CDR3: CASKGPFPGRTEAFF
J: TRBJ1-1
V: TRBV2
size: -
D: -

DNA: TGCGCCAGCAGTGAAGGGGGGACAGATACGCAGTATTTT
CDR3: CASSEGGTDTQYF
J: TRBJ2-3
V: TRBV10-2
size: medium-sized
D: -

DNA: TGCAGCGTTACAAGGGGGGAGGAGACCCAGTACTTC
CDR3: CSVTRGEETQYF
J: TRBJ2-5
V: TRBV29-1
size: -
D: -

DNA: TGTGCCAGCAGCGTAGCGGGCGGAACCTACGAGCAGTACTTC
CDR3: CASSVAGGTYEQYF
J: TRBJ2-7
V: TRBV9
size: large
D: -

DNA: TGTGCCAGCAGCCCGACCCGGATCGGTGAAGCTTTCTTT
CDR3: CASSPTRIGEAFF
J: TRBJ1-1
V: TRBV11-2
size: -
D: -

DNA: TGTGCCAGTAGTAGGGGTGGGGACAGGGTTTATACCTACGAGCAGTACTTC
CDR3: CASSRGGDRVYTYEQYF
J: TRBJ2-7
V: TRBV19
size: -
D: TRBD1

DNA: TGTGCCAGCTCCCTGGCCAGCGGGGTCACAGATACGCAGTATTTT
CDR3: CASSLASGVTDTQYF
J: TRBJ2-3
V: TRBV18
size: -
D: TRBD2

DNA: TGTGCCAGCAGCCAAGATGAGGTGAAGCGCTCCTCCTACAATGAGCAGTTCTTC
CDR3: CASSQDEVKRSSYNEQFF
J: TRBJ2-1
V: TRBV4-2
size: once
D: -

DNA: TGCAGCGTTGCGGGCAGGGGGATTAACTACGAGCAGTACTTC
CDR3: CSVAGRGINYEQYF
J: TRBJ2-7
V: TRBV29-1
size: few
D: TRBD1

DNA: TGTGCCAGCGGGCTTGGGGGGGACAGGGAGCAGTTCTTC
CDR3: CASGLGGDREQFF
J: TRBJ2-1
V: TRBV7-9
size: -
D: -

DNA: TGTGCCAGCAGCTTAAGCAGGGGGAGGTCCGAGCAGTACTTC
CDR3: CASSLSRGRSEQYF
J: TRBJ2-7
V: TRBV7-9
size: -
D: -

DNA: TGTGCCAGCAGTTTACGGCGGGGGGCTGGTGGCTACACCTTC
CDR3: CASSLRRGAGGYTF
J: TRBJ1-2
V: TRBV27
size: -
D: -

DNA: TGTGCCAGTGGGGACAGAAACACTGAAGCTTTCTTT
CDR3: CASGDRNTEAFF
J: TRBJ1-1
V: TRBV19
size: few
D: TRBD1

DNA: TGTGCCAGCATCCGGGCGGGAGCTTCCGATACGCAGTATTTT
CDR3: CASIRAGASDTQYF
J: TRBJ2-3
V: TRBV2
size: few
D: TRBD2

DNA: TGCGCCAGCAGCTATCAGGTCACTTCTAACTATGGCTACACCTTC
CDR3: CASSYQVTSNYGYTF
J: TRBJ1-2
V: TRBV5-1
size: -
D: -

DNA: TGCAGCGCCCCGCGGGCTAGCGCCTACAATGAGCAGTTCTTC
CDR3: CSAPRASAYNEQFF
J: TRBJ2-1
V: TRBV29-1
size: -
D: -

DNA: TGTGCCAGCAGCCCGCCCAGACTAGCGGGAAGTCTCTCCTACGAGCAGTACTTC
CDR3: CASSPPRLAGSLSYEQYF
J: TRBJ2-7
V: TRBV7-9
size: few
D: TRBD2

DNA: TGTGCCAGCAGCTTCAGGGGCGGGAACACTGAAGCTTTCTTT
CDR3: CASSFRGGNTEAFF
J: TRBJ1-1
V: TRBV11-2
size: -
D: -

DNA: TGCGCCAGCAGCCCTCAGGGTCCCTCTGGAAACACCATATATTTT
CDR3: CASSPQGPSGNTIYF
J: TRBJ1-3
V: TRBV5-1
size: -
D: -

DNA: TGTGCCAGCAGCATCATACCCTTCTCCTACGAGCAGTACTTC
CDR3: CASSIIPFSYEQYF
J: TRBJ2-7
V: TRBV27
size: -
D: -

DNA: TGCGCCAGCAGTGGATCCAGCGGGAGCGGCTACGAGCAGTACTTC
CDR3: CASSGSSGSGYEQYF
J: TRBJ2-7
V: TRBV10-1
size: few
D: TRBD2

DNA: TGCGCCAGCAGGAGGGAGGACTGGACCTACAATGAGCAGTTCTTC
CDR3: CASRREDWTYNEQFF
J: TRBJ2-1
V: TRBV10-2
size: -
D: -

DNA: TGCAGCGTTGACGTTTGGGACAGGGGATCCCCCTACAATGAGCAGTTCTTC
CDR3: CSVDVWDRGSPYNEQFF
J: TRBJ2-1
V: TRBV29-1
size: -
D: TRBD1

DNA: TGTGCAAGTCGCTTAACCCGGGACAGGGGCCTGAACACTGAAGCTTTCTTT
CDR3: CASRLTRDRGLNTEAFF
J: TRBJ1-1
V: TRBV12-2
size: -
D: -

DNA: TGCGCCAGCAGCCCTACAGGGGAGGTTGAAAAACTGTTTTTT
CDR3: CASSPTGEVEKLFF
J: TRBJ1-4
V: TRBV4-1
size: few
D: TRBD1

DNA: TGTGCCAGCAGTGGGGACGGAGGGGCCCCTCGAGAGACCCAGTACTTC
CDR3: CASSGDGGAPRETQYF
J: TRBJ2-5
V: TRBV27
size: few
D: -

DNA: TGTGCCAGTAGTACTGGGGGCCATTCCTACGAGCAGTACTTC
CDR3: CASSTGGHSYEQYF
J: TRBJ2-7
V: TRBV19
size: -
D: -

DNA: TGTGCCAGCAGCTCCAGGGTAGGAGAGACCCAGTACTTC
CDR3: CASSSRVGETQYF
J: TRBJ2-5
V: TRBV13
size: -
D: -

DNA: TGTGCCACCCTACTCCCGGGGTCTGAAGCTTTCTTT
CDR3: CATLLPGSEAFF
J: TRBJ1-1
V: TRBV6-5
size: -
D: -

DNA: TGTGCCAGCAGCTTAGTTAGCGGGAGGGGCGAGACCCAGTACTTC
CDR3: CASSLVSGRGETQYF
J: TRBJ2-5
V: TRBV7-2
size: -
D: TRBD2

DNA: TGCGCCAGCAGCCAAGAGTTCGGCCGGGGCAATCAGCCCCAGCATTTT
CDR3: CASSQEFGRGNQPQHF
J: TRBJ1-5
V: TRBV4-1
size: few
D: -

DNA: TGTGCCAGCAGCCCCCCCTCGGGAGGGAGGTACAATGAGCAGTTCTTC
CDR3: CASSPPSGGRYNEQFF
J: TRBJ2-1
V: TRBV7-9
size: -
D: TRBD2

DNA: TGTGCCAGCAGTTGGCAGGACAGCCCGTTCACAGATACGCAGTATTTT
CDR3: CASSWQDSPFTDTQYF
J: TRBJ2-3
V: TRBV28
size: -
D: -

DNA: TGTGCCAGCAGCTTCAGGGCTAGCGGGAGGGATGAGCAGTTCTTC
CDR3: CASSFRASGRDEQFF
J: TRBJ2-1
V: TRBV5-4
size: -
D: TRBD2

DNA: TGTGCCAGCAGCCAAACACCCAGCGGGAGGAGGCTCTACAATGAGCAGTTCTTC
CDR3: CASSQTPSGRRLYNEQFF
J: TRBJ2-1
V: TRBV4-2
size: -
D: TRBD2

DNA: TGTGCCAGCAGCCCCCTTCCAAAACTAAGAACAGGGACCGGCTACACCTTC
CDR3: CASSPLPKLRTGTGYTF
J: TRBJ1-2
V: TRBV14
size: -
D: -

DNA: TGTGCCAGCAGTCTTCGGACATTAGCCAATGAGCAGTTCTTC
CDR3: CASSLRTLANEQFF
J: TRBJ2-1
V: TRBV27
size: -
D: -

DNA: TGTGCCATCAGTGAGTCGGAACCGAGACAGCCGACCGGGAACATTCAGTACTTC
CDR3: CAISESEPRQPTGNIQYF
J: TRBJ2-4
V: TRBV10-3
size: once
D: -

DNA: TGTGCCAGTTCCCGGACAGATAGCTCCTACGAGCAGTACTTC
CDR3: CASSRTDSSYEQYF
J: TRBJ2-7
V: TRBV19
size: few
D: -

DNA: TGTGCCAGCAGCAATTCGGCGGGCCGCCCCTACAATGAGCAGTTCTTC
CDR3: CASSNSAGRPYNEQFF
J: TRBJ2-1
V: TRBV21-1
size: -
D: -

DNA: TGTGCCAGCAGCCAAGCCGGGGACTCCGTTAGGGATGAGCAGTTCTTC
CDR3: CASSQAGDSVRDEQFF
J: TRBJ2-1
V: TRBV4-2
size: few
D: -

DNA: TGTGCCAGCAGCTCCGGGACAAGACCAGATACGCAGTATTTT
CDR3: CASSSGTRPDTQYF
J: TRBJ2-3
V: TRBV6-1
size: once
D: -

DNA: TGCGCCAGCAGTCCGGGACAGGGGTTTAGCACAGATACGCAGTATTTT
CDR3: CASSPGQGFSTDTQYF
J: TRBJ2-3
V: TRBV5-1
size: -
D: TRBD1

DNA: TGTGCCGGGTCCCGGGGCTACGAGCAGTACTTC
CDR3: CAGSRGYEQYF
J: TRBJ2-7
V: TRBV2
size: once
D: -

DNA: TGTGCCAGCAGTCCGTTAACAGGGGCCAAAAACATTCAGTACTTC
CDR3: CASSPLTGAKNIQYF
J: TRBJ2-4
V: TRBV28
size: -
D: -

DNA: TGTGCCAGTCGGGTCAGCGATACAGGGTCGGGCGAGCAGTACTTC
CDR3: CASRVSDTGSGEQYF
J: TRBJ2-7
V: TRBV2
size: -
D: -

DNA: TGCGCCAGCAGCCAGGACAGGGCGAACACTGAAGCTTTCTTT
CDR3: CASSQDRANTEAFF
J: TRBJ1-1
V: TRBV5-1
size: -
D: TRBD1

DNA: TGTGCCAGCAGTTATATGACAGGGGGCGGCAGCAATCAGCCCCAGCATTTT
CDR3: CASSYMTGGGSNQPQHF
J: TRBJ1-5
V: TRBV28
size: -
D: TRBD1

DNA: TGTGCCAGCAGCGCCCTCGGGGGGCCTTACGAGCAGTACTTC
CDR3: CASSALGGPYEQYF
J: TRBJ2-7
V: TRBV7-2
size: few
D: -

DNA: TGCGCCAGCAGTGAATTTGGACTGAAAGATGAGCAGTTCTTC
CDR3: CASSEFGLKDEQFF
J: TRBJ2-1
V: TRBV10-1
size: -
D: -

DNA: TGTGCCAGCAGCGCCCCGGGTGAAAACATTCAGTACTTC
CDR3: CASSAPGENIQYF
J: TRBJ2-4
V: TRBV9
size: -
D: -

DNA: TGTGCCAGCTCAGGGCCTGGCTACACCTTC
CDR3: CASSGPGYTF
J: TRBJ1-2
V: TRBV9
size: few
D: -

DNA: TGTGCCAGCAGTGACTTCTACGAGCAGTACTTC
CDR3: CASSDFYEQYF
J: TRBJ2-7
V: TRBV6-5
size: once
D: -

DNA: TGTGCCAGCAGTGAAAAGTTGAGCACAGATACGCAGTATTTT
CDR3: CASSEKLSTDTQYF
J: TRBJ2-3
V: TRBV2
size: few
D: -

DNA: TGTGCCAGCAGCTTCTCTAGCGGGAGTCCCTACGAGCAGTACTTC
CDR3: CASSFSSGSPYEQYF
J: TRBJ2-7
V: TRBV11-2
size: -
D: TRBD2

DNA: TGTGCCAGCAGTACTGACAGGGTTCCTTTTGGGGCCAACGTCCTGACTTTC
CDR3: CASSTDRVPFGANVLTF
J: TRBJ2-6
V: TRBV28
size: -
D: TRBD1